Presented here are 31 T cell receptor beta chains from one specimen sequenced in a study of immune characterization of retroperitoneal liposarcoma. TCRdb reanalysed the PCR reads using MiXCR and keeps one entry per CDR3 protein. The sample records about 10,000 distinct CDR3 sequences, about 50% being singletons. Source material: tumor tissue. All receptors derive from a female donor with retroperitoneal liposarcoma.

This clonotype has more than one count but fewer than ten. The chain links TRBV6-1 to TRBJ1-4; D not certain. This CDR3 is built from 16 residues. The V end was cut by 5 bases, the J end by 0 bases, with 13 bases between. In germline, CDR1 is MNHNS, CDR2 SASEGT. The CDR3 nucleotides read TGTGCCAGCAGTTTGACCCAGACGGCAACTAATGAAAAACTGTTTTTT. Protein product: CASSLTQTATNEKLFF.

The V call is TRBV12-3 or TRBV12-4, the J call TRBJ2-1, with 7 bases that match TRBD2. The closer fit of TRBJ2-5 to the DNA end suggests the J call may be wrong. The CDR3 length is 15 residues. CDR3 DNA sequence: TGTGCCAGCAGTCATATAGCGGGTACTAAGAGAACCCAGTACTTC. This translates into CASSHIAGTKRTQYF.

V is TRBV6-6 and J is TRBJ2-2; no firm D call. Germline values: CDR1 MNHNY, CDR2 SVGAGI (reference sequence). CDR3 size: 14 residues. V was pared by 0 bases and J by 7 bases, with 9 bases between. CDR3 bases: TGTGCCAGCAGTTACTCGAAAAACTTCGGGGAGCTGTTTTTT. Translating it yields CASSYSKNFGELFF.

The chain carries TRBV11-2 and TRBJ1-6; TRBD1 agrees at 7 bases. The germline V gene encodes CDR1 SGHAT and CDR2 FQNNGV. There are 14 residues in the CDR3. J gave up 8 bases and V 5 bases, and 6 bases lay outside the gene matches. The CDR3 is CASSPRQGHSPLHF. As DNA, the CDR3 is TGTGCCAGCAGCCCCCGACAGGGCCATTCACCCCTCCACTTT.

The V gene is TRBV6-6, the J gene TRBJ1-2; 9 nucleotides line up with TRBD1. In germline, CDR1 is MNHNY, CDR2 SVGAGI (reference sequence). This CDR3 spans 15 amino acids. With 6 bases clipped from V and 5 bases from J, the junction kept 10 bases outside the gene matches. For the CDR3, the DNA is TGTGCCAGCAGCCTCCCGGGACAGGGAACATATGGCTACACCTTC. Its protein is CASSLPGQGTYGYTF.

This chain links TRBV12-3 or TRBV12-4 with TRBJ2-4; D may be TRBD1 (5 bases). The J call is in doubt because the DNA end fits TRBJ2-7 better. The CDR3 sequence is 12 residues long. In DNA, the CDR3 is TGTGCCAGCAGTCACAGGAACCACGAGCAGTACTTC. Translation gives CASSHRNHEQYF.

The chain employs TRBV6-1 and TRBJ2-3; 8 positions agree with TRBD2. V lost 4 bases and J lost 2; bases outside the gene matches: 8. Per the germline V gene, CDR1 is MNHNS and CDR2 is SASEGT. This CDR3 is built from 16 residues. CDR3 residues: CASSVGLAYNTDTQYF. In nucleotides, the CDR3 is TGTGCCAGCAGTGTTGGACTAGCCTACAACACAGATACGCAGTATTTT.

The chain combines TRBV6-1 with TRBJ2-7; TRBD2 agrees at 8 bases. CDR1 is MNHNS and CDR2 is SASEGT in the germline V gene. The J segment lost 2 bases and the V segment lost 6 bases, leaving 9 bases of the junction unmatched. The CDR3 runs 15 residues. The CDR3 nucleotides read TGTGCCAGCAGGACGGGGGGGGGGGGGACCTACGAGCAGTACTTC. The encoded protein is CASRTGGGGTYEQYF.

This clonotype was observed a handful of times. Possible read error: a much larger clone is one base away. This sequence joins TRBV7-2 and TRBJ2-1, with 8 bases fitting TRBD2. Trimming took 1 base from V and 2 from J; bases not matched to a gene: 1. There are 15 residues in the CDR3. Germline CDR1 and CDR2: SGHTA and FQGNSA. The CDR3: CTSSLGTSTYNEQFF. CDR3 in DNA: TGTACCAGCAGCTTAGGGACTAGCACCTACAATGAGCAGTTCTTC. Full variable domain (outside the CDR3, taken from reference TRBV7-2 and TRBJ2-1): GAGVSQSPSNKVTEKGKDVELRCDPISGHTALYWYRQSLGQGLEFLIYFQGNSAPDKSGLPSDRFSAERTGGSVSTLTIQRTQQEDSAVYLCTSSLGTSTYNEQFFGPGTRLTVL.

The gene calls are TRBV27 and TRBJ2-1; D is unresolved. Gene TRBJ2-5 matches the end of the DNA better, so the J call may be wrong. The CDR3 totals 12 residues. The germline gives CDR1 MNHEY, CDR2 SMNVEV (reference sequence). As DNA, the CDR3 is TGTGCCAGTCGGCGGTTGCAAGAGACCCAGTACTTC. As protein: CASRRLQETQYF.

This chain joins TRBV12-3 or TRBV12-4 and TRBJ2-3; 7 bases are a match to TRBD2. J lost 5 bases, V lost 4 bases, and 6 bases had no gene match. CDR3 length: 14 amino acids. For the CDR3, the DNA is TGTGCCAGCAGTTCTTTTGGGGGGGAAGATACGCAGTATTTT. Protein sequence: CASSSFGGEDTQYF.

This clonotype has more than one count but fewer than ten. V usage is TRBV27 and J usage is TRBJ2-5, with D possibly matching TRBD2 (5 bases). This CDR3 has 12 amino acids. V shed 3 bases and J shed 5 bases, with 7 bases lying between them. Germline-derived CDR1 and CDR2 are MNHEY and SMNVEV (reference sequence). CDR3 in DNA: TGTGCCAGCAGTTTGAGAGGGGAGACCCAGTACTTC. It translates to CASSLRGETQYF.

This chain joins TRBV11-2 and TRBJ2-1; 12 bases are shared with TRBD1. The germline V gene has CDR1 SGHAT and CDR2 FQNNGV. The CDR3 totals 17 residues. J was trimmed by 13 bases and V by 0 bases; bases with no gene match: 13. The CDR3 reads CASSLDARDRGQETQFF. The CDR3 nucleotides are TGTGCCAGCAGCTTAGATGCCCGGGACAGGGGGCAAGAGACCCAGTTCTTC.

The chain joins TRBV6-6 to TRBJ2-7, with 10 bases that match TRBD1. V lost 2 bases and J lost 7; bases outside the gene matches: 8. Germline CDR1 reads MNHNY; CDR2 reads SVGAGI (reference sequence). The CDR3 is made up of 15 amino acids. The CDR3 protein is CASSYGTGVSNEQYF. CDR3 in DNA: TGTGCCAGCAGTTACGGGACAGGGGTCTCCAATGAGCAGTACTTC.

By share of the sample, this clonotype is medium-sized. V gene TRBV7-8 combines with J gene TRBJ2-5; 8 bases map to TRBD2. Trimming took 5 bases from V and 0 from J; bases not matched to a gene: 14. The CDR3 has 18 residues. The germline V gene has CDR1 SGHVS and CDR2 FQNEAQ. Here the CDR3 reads CASSANRRGAQYQETQYF. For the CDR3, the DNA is TGTGCCAGCAGCGCAAATAGGCGGGGGGCCCAGTACCAAGAGACCCAGTACTTC. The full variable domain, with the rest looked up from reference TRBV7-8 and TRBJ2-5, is GAGVSQSPRYKVAKRGQDVALRCDPISGHVSLFWYQQALGQGPEFLTYFQNEAQLDKSGLPSDRFFAERPEGSVSTLKIQRTQQEDSAVYLCASSANRRGAQYQETQYFGPGTRLLVL.

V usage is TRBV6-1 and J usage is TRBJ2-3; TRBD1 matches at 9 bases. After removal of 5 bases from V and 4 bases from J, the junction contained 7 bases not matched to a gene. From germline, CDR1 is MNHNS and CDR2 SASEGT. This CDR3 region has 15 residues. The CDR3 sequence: CASSIQGQGADTQYF. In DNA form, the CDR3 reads TGTGCCAGCAGTATTCAGGGACAGGGCGCAGATACGCAGTATTTT.

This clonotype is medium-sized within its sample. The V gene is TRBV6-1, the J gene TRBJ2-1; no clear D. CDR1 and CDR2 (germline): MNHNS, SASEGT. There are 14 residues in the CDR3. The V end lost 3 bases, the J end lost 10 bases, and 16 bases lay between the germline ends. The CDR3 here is CASSDQPIGYEQFF. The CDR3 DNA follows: TGTGCCAGCAGTGACCAGCCGATTGGTTACGAGCAGTTCTTC.

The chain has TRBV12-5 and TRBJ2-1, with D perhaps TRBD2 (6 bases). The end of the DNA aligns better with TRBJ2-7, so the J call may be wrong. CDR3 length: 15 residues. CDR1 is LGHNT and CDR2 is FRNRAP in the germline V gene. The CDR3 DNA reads TGTGCTAGTGGCCAGATGGGTGGGACTTACAATGAGCAGTACTTC. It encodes CASGQMGGTYNEQYF.

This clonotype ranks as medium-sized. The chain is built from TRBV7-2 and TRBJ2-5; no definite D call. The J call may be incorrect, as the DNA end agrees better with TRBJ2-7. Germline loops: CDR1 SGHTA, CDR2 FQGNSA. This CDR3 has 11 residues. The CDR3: CASSNYDEQYF. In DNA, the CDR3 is TGTGCCAGCAGCAACTACGACGAGCAGTACTTC.

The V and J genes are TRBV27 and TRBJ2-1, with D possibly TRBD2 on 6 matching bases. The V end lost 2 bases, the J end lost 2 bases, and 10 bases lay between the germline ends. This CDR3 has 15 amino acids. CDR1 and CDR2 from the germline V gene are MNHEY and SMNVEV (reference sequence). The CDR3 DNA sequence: TGTGCCAGCAGTTTACTAGGCGGGGCCTACAATGAGCAGTTCTTC. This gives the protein CASSLLGGAYNEQFF.

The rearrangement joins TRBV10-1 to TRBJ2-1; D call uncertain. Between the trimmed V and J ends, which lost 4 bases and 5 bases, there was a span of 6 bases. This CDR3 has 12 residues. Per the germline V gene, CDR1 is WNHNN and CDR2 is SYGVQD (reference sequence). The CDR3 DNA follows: TGCGCCAGCAGTGGACCGGACAATGAGCAGTTCTTC. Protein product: CASSGPDNEQFF.

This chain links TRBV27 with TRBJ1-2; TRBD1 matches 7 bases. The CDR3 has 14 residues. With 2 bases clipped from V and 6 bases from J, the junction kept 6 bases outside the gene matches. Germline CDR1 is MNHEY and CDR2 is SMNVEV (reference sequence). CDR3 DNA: TGTGCCAGCAGTTTAGGGCCAGGGGGGAATGGCTACACCTTC. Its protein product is CASSLGPGGNGYTF.

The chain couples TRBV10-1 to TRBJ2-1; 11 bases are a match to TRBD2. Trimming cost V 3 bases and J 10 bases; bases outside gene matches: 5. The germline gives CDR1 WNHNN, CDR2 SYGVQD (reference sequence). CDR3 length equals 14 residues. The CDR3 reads CASSEAGTSGEQFF. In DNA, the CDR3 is TGCGCCAGCAGTGAAGCCGGGACTAGCGGCGAGCAGTTCTTC.

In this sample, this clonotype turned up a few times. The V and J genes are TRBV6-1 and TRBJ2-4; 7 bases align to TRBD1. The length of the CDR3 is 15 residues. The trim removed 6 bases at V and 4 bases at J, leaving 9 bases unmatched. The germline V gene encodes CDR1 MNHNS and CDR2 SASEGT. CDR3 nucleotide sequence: TGTGCCAGCAGGCCCGACAGGGCCGGGAAAAACATTCAGTACTTC. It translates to CASRPDRAGKNIQYF.

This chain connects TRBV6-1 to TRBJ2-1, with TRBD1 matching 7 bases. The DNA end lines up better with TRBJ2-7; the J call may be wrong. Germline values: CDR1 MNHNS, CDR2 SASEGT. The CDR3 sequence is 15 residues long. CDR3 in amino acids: CASSRDSRASYEQYF. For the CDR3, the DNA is TGTGCCAGCAGTCGGGACAGCAGAGCTTCCTACGAGCAGTACTTC.

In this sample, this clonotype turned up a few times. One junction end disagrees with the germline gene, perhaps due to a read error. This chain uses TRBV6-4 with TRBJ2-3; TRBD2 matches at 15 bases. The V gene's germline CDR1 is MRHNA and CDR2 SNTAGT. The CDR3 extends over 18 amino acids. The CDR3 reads CVSSPQWRTSGGGYEQYF. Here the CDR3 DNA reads TGTGTCAGCAGTCCCCAATGGAGGACTAGCGGGGGGGGATACGAGCAGTATTTT.

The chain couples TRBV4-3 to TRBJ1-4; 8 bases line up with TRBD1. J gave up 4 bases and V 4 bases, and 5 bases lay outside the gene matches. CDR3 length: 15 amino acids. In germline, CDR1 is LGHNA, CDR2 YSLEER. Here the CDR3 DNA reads TGCGCCAGCAGCCTGGACAGGGATTTTAATGAAAAACTGTTTTTT. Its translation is CASSLDRDFNEKLFF.

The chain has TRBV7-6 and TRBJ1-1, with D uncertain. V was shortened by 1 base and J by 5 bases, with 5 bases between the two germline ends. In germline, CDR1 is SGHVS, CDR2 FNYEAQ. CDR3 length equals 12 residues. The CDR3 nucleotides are TGTGCCAGCAGCTTAGTGATGACTGAAGCTTTCTTT. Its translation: CASSLVMTEAFF.

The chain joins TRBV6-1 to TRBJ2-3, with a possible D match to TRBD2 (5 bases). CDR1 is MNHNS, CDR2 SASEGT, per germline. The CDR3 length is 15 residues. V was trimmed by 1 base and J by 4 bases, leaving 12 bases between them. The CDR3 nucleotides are TGTGCCAGCAGTGAAGGAGGGTTGAGGGCAGATACGCAGTATTTT. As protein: CASSEGGLRADTQYF.

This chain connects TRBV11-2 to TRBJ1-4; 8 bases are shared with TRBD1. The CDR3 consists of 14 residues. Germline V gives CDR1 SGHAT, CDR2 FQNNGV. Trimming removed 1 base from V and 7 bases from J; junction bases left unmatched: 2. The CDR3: CASSLGTGSEKLFF. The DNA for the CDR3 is TGTGCCAGCAGCTTAGGGACAGGGAGTGAAAAACTGTTTTTT.

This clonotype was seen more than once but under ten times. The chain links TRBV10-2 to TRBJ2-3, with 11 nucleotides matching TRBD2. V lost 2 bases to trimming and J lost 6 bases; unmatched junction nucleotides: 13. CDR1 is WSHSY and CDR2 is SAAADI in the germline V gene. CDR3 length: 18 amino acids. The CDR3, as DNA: TGCGCCAGCAGTGAGCCCCGTGGGACTAGCGGCGATGGGGATACGCAGTATTTT. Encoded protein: CASSEPRGTSGDGDTQYF.